Listed here is a single T cell receptor beta chain. The antigen is unknown. The Oncomine TCR Beta short-read assay sequenced DNA from cultured CD4+ T cells. Using its own MiXCR run on the PCR reads, TCRdb lists one record per CDR3 protein. The table shows fewer than 20,000 distinct CDR3 sequences, with 55% to 75% occurring only once. The data derive from a study of vaccination and CD4 T cells after COVID-19. Study-wide context: Control wells got either CEFX epitopes, HIV-1 Nef peptides, or no peptide at all.

Trimming took off 4 bases at V and 4 bases at J, with 10 bases between the two ends. CDR1 and CDR2 from the germline V gene are ENHRY and SYGVKD. The CDR3 is made up of 13 amino acids. Treatment noted: roughly 11-day PBMC culture with coronavirus spike peptide pools or control peptides (ViraFEST assay). Findings and limits, study-wide: A median 86.3% of convalescent patients' SARS-CoV-2-reactive clones emerged only after vaccination.

The sequenced sample consisted of CD4+ T cells from blood, cultured in vitro. The chain links TRBV10-3 to TRBJ1-1; D possibly corresponds to TRBD1 (5 bases). The sequence came from a human donor who had recovered from COVID-19. The CDR3 protein is CAISVNGGTEAFF. As DNA, the CDR3 is TGTGCCATCAGTGTAAATGGGGGCACTGAAGCTTTCTTT.